This TCR beta chain was profiled in a study of T-cell reconstitution after alpha-beta-depleted transplantation in children. Unique molecular identifiers were built into the TCRbeta library. TCRdb re-analysed the PCR reads in MiXCR, keeping a single row per CDR3 protein. The repertoire includes some 490,000 distinct CDR3 sequences, under 15% of them detected once, and 4.5% to 6% sits in the top ten. This CDR3 contains 15 residues. The germline V and J ends were trimmed by 3 bases and 1 base, with 11 bases remaining between them. The clonotype originates from a human donor who donated a stem cell graft to a child with combined immunodeficiency. This material consisted of PBMCs from the stem cell graft donor, taken from the stem cell graft. This chain links TRBV12-3 or TRBV12-4 with TRBJ2-3, with TRBD2 as a possible D gene (6 bases). The CDR3 is CASSFWDWGTDTQYF. As DNA, the CDR3 is TGTGCCAGCAGTTTTTGGGACTGGGGCACAGATACGCAGTATTTT.